The 19 T cell receptor beta chains given below trace back to one sample, sequenced in a study of cytomegalovirus exposure and HLA in healthy donors. Primers: 60 Vbeta forward and 13 Jbeta reverse. This table comes from immunoSEQ multiplex PCR, and its TCRdb copy is limited to in-frame clones, with some not included. The repertoire includes about 130,000 clones, around four fifths of them detected once, and 0.85% to 1.3% sits in the top ten. Sequencing was done on a sample of PBMCs. The source is a human donor in good health.

J is TRBJ2-2 and V is TRBV9, with 7 positions matching TRBD1. Germline V gene data show CDR1 as SGDLS and CDR2 as YYNGEE. The CDR3 contains 16 residues. With V trimmed by 4 bases and J by 4 bases, 10 bases remained unmatched. CDR3: CASSPQGDSTTGELFF. In nucleotides, the CDR3 is TGTGCCAGCAGCCCCCAGGGGGACAGCACCACCGGGGAGCTGTTTTTT. The full variable domain, in which reference TRBV9 and TRBJ2-2 provide the parts outside the CDR3, is DSGVTQTPKHLITATGQRVTLRCSPRSGDLSVYWYQQSLDQGLQFLIQYYNGEERAKGNILERFSAQQFPDLHSELNLSSLELGDSALYFCASSPQGDSTTGELFFGEGSRLTVL.

The chain uses TRBV6-6 and TRBJ2-7; TRBD2 might be the D (5 bases). V gave up 8 bases and J gave up 6 bases, with 11 bases separating them. The CDR3 sequence is 11 residues long. Germline CDR1 and CDR2: MNHNY and SVGAGI (reference sequence). CDR3 sequence: CASRRVGEQYF. For the CDR3, the DNA is TGTGCCAGCCGGCGGGTCGGCGAGCAGTACTTC.

J is TRBJ2-7 and V is TRBV6-6; D is perhaps TRBD1 (6 bases). CDR1 is MNHNY, CDR2 SVGAGI, per germline (reference sequence). The length of the CDR3 is 12 residues. Here the CDR3 DNA reads TGTGCTAGTCGGGACACCCTCTACGAGCAGTACTTC. As protein: CASRDTLYEQYF.

CDR3 bases: TGTGCCAGCAGCTTAAAGGCTAGCGACGAGCAGTACTTC. Protein product: CASSLKASDEQYF. The chain employs TRBV7-3 and TRBJ2-7, with a possible D match to TRBD2 (6 bases). Trimming pared 1 base from V and 5 bases from J, leaving 9 bases between. This CDR3 spans 13 amino acids. Germline V lookup: CDR1 SGHTA, CDR2 FQGTGA.

The chain joins TRBV5-1 to TRBJ2-5, with TRBD1 matching over 8 bases. The assigned J gene may be wrong: the sequence end matches TRBJ2-7 better. CDR1 and CDR2 (germline): SGHRS, YFSETQ. The CDR3 has 16 residues. The CDR3 region has the DNA TGCGCCAGCAGCTTGGGACGCGGCCAGGGGGCTTACGAGCAGTACTTC. Amino acid sequence: CASSLGRGQGAYEQYF.

This clone was detected once. This sequence joins TRBV7-9 and TRBJ2-3; 7 bases agree with TRBD1. Germline CDR1 is SEHNR and CDR2 is FQNEAQ (reference sequence). Trimming took 2 bases from V and 7 from J; bases not matched to a gene: 6. The CDR3 length is 14 residues. CDR3 nucleotide sequence: TGTGCCAGCAGCTTACCCGAGGGGGCGAATACGCAGTATTTT. Residues: CASSLPEGANTQYF.

V and J are TRBV2 and TRBJ2-2; possibly TRBD1 for D (5 bases). The germline V gene has CDR1 SNHLY and CDR2 FYNNEI. The length of the CDR3 is 15 residues. V lost 1 base and J lost 2, with 8 bases in between. CDR3 sequence reads: CASSEVRVNTGELFF. The DNA for the CDR3 is TGTGCCAGCAGTGAAGTCAGGGTAAACACCGGGGAGCTGTTTTTT. The variable domain in full, with the rest retrieved from reference TRBV2 and TRBJ2-2, is EPEVTQTPSHQVTQMGQEVILRCVPISNHLYFYWYRQILGQKVEFLVSFYNNEISEKSEIFDDQFSVERPDGSNFTLKIRSTKLEDSAMYFCASSEVRVNTGELFFGEGSRLTVL.

V usage is TRBV7-2 and J usage is TRBJ1-6; no firm D call. This CDR3 has 15 amino acids. CDR1 and CDR2 from the germline V gene are SGHTA and FQGNSA. V was trimmed by 5 bases and J by 6 bases, leaving 14 bases between them. The DNA of the CDR3 is TGTGCCAGCAGCCCGCCCCCCGGGGTTAATTCACCCCTCCACTTT. Translated: CASSPPPGVNSPLHF.

The gene calls are TRBV7-8 and TRBJ2-7; 9 nucleotides align to TRBD1. The CDR3 sequence is 15 residues long. In germline, CDR1 is SGHVS, CDR2 FQNEAQ. The V gene end was trimmed by 1 base and the J gene end by 6 bases; junction bases not matched to a gene: 7. CDR3 coding DNA: TGTGCCAGCAGCTTAGAGGGACAGGGCGCCGCCGAGCAGTACTTC. Translating it yields CASSLEGQGAAEQYF.

The genes are TRBV2 and TRBJ1-2, with a possible D match to TRBD1 (6 bases). The CDR3 length is 11 residues. The V end lost 10 bases, the J end lost 3 bases, and 9 bases lay between the germline ends. CDR1 is SNHLY, CDR2 FYNNEI, per germline. The CDR3 bases are TGTGCCACCGAGGGGGACTATGGCTACACCTTC. Translated: CATEGDYGYTF.

The chain recombines TRBV7-9 with TRBJ1-2; D might be TRBD1 (6 bases). This CDR3 comprises 14 residues. The germline V gene encodes CDR1 SEHNR and CDR2 FQNEAQ (reference sequence). V was cut by 4 bases and J by 2 bases, with 11 bases left in between. The CDR3, as DNA: TGTGCCAGCAGCTCGACAGGATTAAACTATGGCTACACCTTC. This codes for CASSSTGLNYGYTF.

The V call is TRBV27, the J call TRBJ1-6; TRBD1 agrees at 8 bases. V dropped 5 bases and J dropped 0; count of bases not matched to a gene: 12. This CDR3 region has 19 residues. Germline CDR1 reads MNHEY; CDR2 reads SMNVEV (reference sequence). The CDR3 is CASSLGQVRASSYNSPLHF. DNA for the CDR3: TGTGCCAGCAGTCTGGGACAGGTCCGGGCTAGCTCCTATAATTCACCCCTCCACTTT.

The chain links TRBV19 to TRBJ1-1; 9 bases are a match to TRBD1. Germline-derived CDR1 and CDR2 are LNHDA and SQIVND (reference sequence). J lost 5 bases, V lost 0 bases, and 7 bases had no gene match. The length of the CDR3 is 16 residues. The CDR3 reads CASSIDLQGARTEAFF. The CDR3 DNA reads as TGTGCCAGTAGTATAGATTTACAGGGGGCGCGGACTGAAGCTTTCTTT.

This clone has just a few counts. This rearrangement joins TRBV19 to TRBJ1-2; 11 positions agree with TRBD1. The V gene end was trimmed by 3 bases and the J gene end by 7 bases; junction bases not matched to a gene: 7. Germline CDR1 is LNHDA and CDR2 is SQIVND (reference sequence). The length of the CDR3 is 15 residues. CDR3 bases: TGTGCCAGTAGTATTGAAGCCGGACAGGGGGCTGGCTACACCTTC. It encodes CASSIEAGQGAGYTF. The variable domain in full, with the rest retrieved from reference TRBV19 and TRBJ1-2, is DGGITQSPKYLFRKEGQNVTLSCEQNLNHDAMYWYRQDPGQGLRLIYYSQIVNDFQKGDIAEGYSVSREKKESFPLTVTSAQKNPTAFYLCASSIEAGQGAGYTFGSGTRLTVV.

The chain links TRBV4-1 to TRBJ1-6, with D maybe TRBD1 (5 bases). V was clipped by 4 bases and J by 7 bases, with 14 bases between them. The germline V gene has CDR1 MGHRA and CDR2 YSYEKL. There are 15 residues in the CDR3. CDR3 in DNA: TGCGCCAGCAGCCGGTTGAAACAGGACAATTCACCCCTCCACTTT. Amino acids: CASSRLKQDNSPLHF.

The chain uses TRBV19 and TRBJ2-2, with 10 nucleotides matching TRBD2. CDR1 is LNHDA and CDR2 is SQIVND in the germline V gene (reference sequence). This CDR3 spans 16 amino acids. Trimming at V came to 5 bases and at J to 2 bases, leaving 5 bases not matched to a gene. CDR3 amino acids: CASSVSGGGNTGELFF. CDR3 in DNA: TGTGCCAGTAGTGTGAGCGGGGGGGGAAACACCGGGGAGCTGTTTTTT.

Written as DNA, the CDR3 is TGTGCCAGCAGCGCACAGGGGGCCTACGAGCAGTACTTC. Translation: CASSAQGAYEQYF. This chain connects TRBV7-2 to TRBJ2-7; 8 bases line up with TRBD1. V lost 5 bases and J lost 2; bases outside the gene matches: 2. The CDR3 runs to 13 residues. Germline CDR1 and CDR2: SGHTA and FQGNSA.

The chain is built from TRBV6-5 and TRBJ2-7; perhaps TRBD2 as D (6 bases). Germline V gene data show CDR1 as MNHEY and CDR2 as SVGAGI. This CDR3 spans 13 amino acids. The V and J ends lost 8 bases and 2 bases respectively, with 13 bases between them. CDR3 region: CASWGGITYEQYF. CDR3 bases: TGTGCCAGCTGGGGCGGGATAACCTACGAGCAGTACTTC.

In regard to this clone: At one end, the junction sequence differs from germline, possibly due to a read error. Different DNA sequences within this sample yield the same CDR3. This sequence joins TRBV4-1 and TRBJ1-5, with 8 bases aligning to TRBD1. The V gene's germline CDR1 is MGHRA and CDR2 YSYEKL. CDR3 size: 15 residues. CDR3 in amino acids: CASSQATGGNQPQHF. CDR3 coding DNA: TGTGCCAGCAGCCAGGCGACAGGGGGCAATCAGCCCCAGCATTTT.